The sequence of this T cell receptor beta chain was determined in a study of molecular identifiers for immune sequencing clone quantification. Looking at the study overall: Five aliquots were made in replicates from the RNA of roughly 20,000 or 100,000 naive CD8 cells, and four were sequenced.

Study-level findings and limits: In naive cells, clones above 20 RNA copies held under 1% of molecules, whereas in effector cells they held over 97%. Highly expanded clone sizes could be underestimated by identical TCR molecules sharing a barcode.

TCRdb analysed the PCR reads with MiXCR anew, one entry per CDR3 protein. The sample records some 590,000 distinct CDR3 sequences, approximately 24% being singletons. Notes on this clonotype: Its specificity is not known. One end of the junction varies from germline; a read error may be responsible.

Sample: naive CD8+ T cells from blood, with Jurkat cell RNA spiked in. As to subset: FACS-sorted CD8+CD4-CCR7+CD45RA+ naive T cells. This TCR came from a human donor in good health. Some libraries in this study had Jurkat cell RNA spiked in.

CDR3: CSAFIEGTYNEQLF. In nucleotides, the CDR3 is TGCAGCGCCTTCATCGAGGGGACCTACAATGAGCAGCTCTTC. The chain is built from TRBV29-1 and TRBJ2-1; tentatively, D is TRBD1 or TRBD2 (5 bases each). The germline gives CDR1 SQVTM, CDR2 ANQGSEA. The CDR3 consists of 14 residues.